The clone carrying this T cell receptor beta chain was observed many times. The target antigen is unknown. Via MiXCR, TCRdb re-called the RACE reads, giving one row per CDR3 protein. The profile shows approximately 400,000 distinct CDR3 sequences, 5.1% of them singletons. The data belong to a study of human T cells and chemical hapten exposure. Points from the study as a whole: A positive correlation with patch test score was found for PT1 expanded TCR counts. Unchanged with DPC sensitization were TCRs above 1 in 1000 frequency.

The time point here: pre-sensitization, week 0. This sample's treatment: therapeutic diphenylcyclopropenone sensitization with weekly scalp DPC. V was trimmed by 6 bases and J by 5 bases, leaving 10 bases between them. CDR3 length equals 13 residues. Per the germline V gene, CDR1 is MNHEY and CDR2 is SVGAGI. The chain links TRBV6-5 to TRBJ2-2; maybe TRBD2 (5 bases). The TCR sequence derives from a woman aged 45 to 65 with alopecia areata. Some clones in this sample may be carry-over from other donors' samples. The sample consisted of whole blood, taken in connection with sensitization to the hapten diphenylcyclopropenone (DPC). CDR3 region: CASRWTETGELFF. CDR3 sequence (DNA): TGTGCCAGCAGATGGACTGAGACCGGGGAGCTGTTTTTT.